This TCR beta chain was sequenced in a study of identical twins. TCRdb reprocessed the 5' RACE reads with MiXCR, giving one entry per CDR3 protein. The table records 400,000 to 650,000 distinct CDR3 sequences, less than 25% of them present only once. CDR3 length: 12 residues. Germline V CDR1 and CDR2: DFQATT, SNEGSKA (reference sequence). The V gene lost 3 bases and the J gene lost 1 base, with 6 bases spanning the gap. This clonotype was picked up many times. This sample also belongs to another study, concerning T cells expressing NK-cell markers. According to that study: Several experiments confined sorting to alpha-beta TCR T cells with an anti-gamma-delta TCR antibody.

This chain joins TRBV20-1 and TRBJ1-1; tentatively, D is TRBD1 (6 bases). The sequencing input was CD4+ T cells sorted from blood. The source is a woman younger than 35 in good health. The CDR3 here is CSARTGNTEAFF. CDR3 bases: TGCAGTGCTAGGACAGGGAACACTGAAGCTTTCTTT.